What follows describes a single TCR beta chain. It has no known antigen specificity. No much larger clonotype is one base removed from it; base qualities were not supplied. Other nucleotide sequences in the sample specify the same CDR3. The treatment or condition label of this sample denotes: roughly 19 received Ad26.COV2.S at low or high dose, single or two shots; roughly five received placebo; per-sample allocation not given. For vaccine and placebo recipients, the sequenced repertoires came from samples collected on day 63 after the first injection. Cohort 1b enrolled roughly 25 adults aged 18-55 years at a single site in Boston, USA, between 29 July and 7 August 2020. Ad26.COV2.S was a replication-incompetent adenovirus type 26 vector that expressed a prefusion-stabilized SARS-CoV-2 spike protein derived from the original Wuhan strain. The sample is drawn from a study of Ad26.COV2.S vaccination and SARS-CoV-2 variants (dated by TCRdb to the early 2020s). Concerning the study at large: Vaccine-arm donors were drawn from COV1001, a multicentre, randomized, double-blind, placebo-controlled phase I-IIa trial of Ad26.COV2.S in healthy adults. Throughout the experiments and outcome assessment, investigators stayed blinded to trial group allocation. A total of around 32 samples were included in the TCR-sequenced set, comprising around 19 Ad26.COV2.S vaccine recipients, 5 placebo recipients and 8 SARS-CoV-2 convalescent individuals. Ad26.COV2.S was administered intramuscularly at a dose of 5x10^10 or 1x10^11 viral particles, either as one shot or as two shots given 56 days apart. Trial participants were randomized into five groups of five, in which low-dose or high-dose Ad26.COV2.S was given once or twice, or placebo was given on both occasions. TCRbeta repertoire sequencing was used to assess the specificity and breadth of SARS-CoV-2-reactive T cell receptors after Ad26.COV2.S vaccination.

CDR1 is given as MNHNS and CDR2 as SASEGT, both from the germline V gene. From the cysteine through the phenylalanine, the CDR3 covers 14 amino acids. Just CDR3 DNA is preserved here, 42 bases in frame from base 1. The junction shows trimming of 0 bases on V and 4 bases on J, plus 7 bases between the germline ends. TCRbeta CDR3 regions were sequenced with the immunoSEQ Assay. After extraction, genomic DNA underwent amplification by bias-controlled multiplex PCR, followed by high-throughput sequencing. For the original study's pipeline: To quantify the absolute abundance of each unique TCRbeta CDR3 region, sequences were collapsed and filtered. Usable DNA was measured by amplifying reference genes present in all nucleated cells, and TCRbeta template counts were normalized to that usable DNA to estimate T cell fraction. Repertoire TCRs were annotated as SARS-CoV-2-specific by exact matching of V gene, CDR3 amino acid sequence and J gene to a known reactive TCR set. The reference SARS-CoV-2 TCR set was obtained from MIRA and was filtered for enrichment in COVID-19-positive ImmuneCODE repertoires, whereby public or cross-reactive TCRs were removed. Using the MIRA antigens, annotated TCRs were further analysed by specific ORF or by position within an ORF. Depth was the summed frequency of annotated unique rearrangements, while breadth was defined as annotated unique rearrangements over total unique productive rearrangements. TCR breadth was compared between groups using two-sided Wilcoxon rank-sum tests. TCRdb retrieved this table from immuneACCESS and kept in-frame rearrangements only. Not all clones are present; in checked studies, unresolved V genes account for under half, and no reason is known for the remainder. V, J and clone size were drawn from that table, and D and trimming were deduced from the DNA. The sample table records about 680,000 clones; 89% of these occur just once. The top ten clones comprise about 1.5% of the sample.

Here is what the overall study found, with its caveats: The study was not powered to compare responses between vaccine doses or regimens. After vaccination, spike-specific CD8+ and CD4+ T cell responses were reported to show substantial breadth. Comparable non-spike TCR breadth was observed between vaccine and placebo recipients, consistent with only spike being contained in the vaccine. Higher spike-specific TCR breadth was observed in Ad26.COV2.S recipients than in placebo recipients (P = 0.0014). The authors noted that the TCR breadth and depth analyses may have underestimated total T cell responses.

This TCR was recovered from a person between 18 and 65 years old who received the Ad26.COV2.S COVID-19 vaccine or a placebo. The rearranged segments are TRBV6-1 and TRBJ1-5; the D gene cannot be named for sure. The sample in question was peripheral blood, obtained in a trial of Ad26.COV2.S vaccine versus placebo. CDR3 region: CASSEAQGNQPQHF. The DNA is as follows: TGTGCCAGCAGTGAAGCGCAAGGGAATCAGCCCCAGCATTTT.